These 28 T cell receptor beta chains share one sample of origin, sequenced in a study of blood T cell repertoires in COVID-19. Libraries were prepared by immunoSEQ multiplex PCR; TCRdb keeps only in-frame clonotypes and omits some of them. The sample holds around 170,000 clones, about 83% seen once. The sequenced material came from peripheral blood. These receptors originate from a woman of 80 years or more with acute or convalescent COVID-19.

This clone was observed a few times. This sequence joins TRBV28 and TRBJ1-5; 9 nucleotides match TRBD1. Germline values: CDR1 MDHEN, CDR2 SYDVKM. The CDR3 is 15 residues long. The junction had 7 bases not matched to a gene; V was cut back by 6 bases and J by 4 bases. The DNA of the CDR3 is TGTGCCAGCAGCAGGGGACAGGGTCCAAATCAGCCCCAGCATTTT. Its translation is CASSRGQGPNQPQHF.

The chain is built from TRBV6-5 and TRBJ1-6, with 9 bases fitting TRBD1. The ends lost 5 bases at V and 4 bases at J; junction bases unmatched: 3. Germline values: CDR1 MNHEY, CDR2 SVGAGI. This CDR3 is built from 15 residues. CDR3 residues: CASSRTGDYNSPLHF. Here the CDR3 DNA reads TGTGCCAGCAGTCGGACAGGGGATTATAATTCACCCCTCCACTTT.

The V call is TRBV7-9, the J call TRBJ2-7; TRBD2 agrees at 10 bases. Per the germline V gene, CDR1 is SEHNR and CDR2 is FQNEAQ (reference sequence). V trimming: 8 bases; J trimming: 6 bases; junction bases outside the gene matches: 7. This CDR3 contains 13 residues. The CDR3 reads CASSSGLASEQYF. The DNA of the CDR3 is TGTGCCAGCTCTTCGGGACTAGCGAGCGAGCAGTACTTC.

The chain recombines TRBV2 with TRBJ1-4; D gene unclear. The CDR3 length is 13 residues. The germline gives CDR1 SNHLY, CDR2 FYNNEI. Trimming shortened V by 4 bases and J by 7 bases, and 10 bases separated the two germline ends. The CDR3 protein is CASSVDTTEKLFF. The CDR3 region has the DNA TGTGCCAGCAGTGTCGACACGACTGAAAAACTGTTTTTT.

The J gene is TRBJ1-4, the V gene TRBV19; 10 nucleotides align to TRBD1. Germline loops: CDR1 LNHDA, CDR2 SQIVND (reference sequence). The J segment lost 7 bases and the V segment lost 5 bases, leaving 7 bases of the junction unmatched. The CDR3 contains 15 residues. This CDR3 reads CASSLRTGGGEKLFF. As DNA, the CDR3 is TGTGCCAGTAGTCTCAGGACAGGGGGGGGTGAAAAACTGTTTTTT.

This clone was seen a single time. The chain uses TRBV28 and TRBJ1-5, with 10 bases lining up with TRBD1. CDR3 length equals 16 residues. Trimming took 10 bases from V and 3 from J; bases not matched to a gene: 12. Germline V gene lookup returns CDR1 MDHEN and CDR2 SYDVKM. CDR3 bases: TGTGCCACCAGACGCCCGGGACAGGGGAACAATCAGCCCCAGCATTTT. Its protein product is CATRRPGQGNNQPQHF.

This clone appeared a few times. J is TRBJ2-7 and V is TRBV7-9, with TRBD2 matching over 8 bases. The J segment lost 2 bases and the V segment lost 5 bases, leaving 5 bases of the junction unmatched. This CDR3 region has 14 residues. Germline lookup yields CDR1 SEHNR and CDR2 FQNEAQ (reference sequence). The CDR3 nucleotides read TGTGCCAGCAGCAAGCGGGAGTCTACCTACGAGCAGTACTTC. Translating gives CASSKRESTYEQYF.

V and J are TRBV6-2 or TRBV6-3 and TRBJ1-1; D not resolved. This CDR3 contains 14 residues. Trimming left V 3 bases short and J 0 bases short, with 8 bases between. CDR1 MNHEY and CDR2 SVGEGT come from the germline V gene. The CDR3 DNA reads TGTGCCAGCAGTTATCAGTTAATGAACACTGAAGCTTTCTTT. Translated: CASSYQLMNTEAFF.

The V and J genes are TRBV12-1 and TRBJ1-1. TRBV12-1 is a known pseudogene. CDR3 size: 14 residues. This CDR3 reads CASSSKALNTEAFF. As DNA, the CDR3 is TGTGCCAGCAGCTCTAAAGCATTGAACACTGAAGCTTTCTTT.

This clone was detected only once. Other DNA sequences within the sample encode an identical CDR3. CDR3 nucleotide sequence: TGTGCCACCAGTGATCAATCAGATACGCAGTATTTT. Its translation: CATSDQSDTQYF. J is TRBJ2-3 and V is TRBV24-1; D unclear. This CDR3 is built from 12 residues. Germline V gene sequence: CDR1 KGHDR, CDR2 SFDVKD. Trimming pared 3 bases from V and 4 bases from J, leaving 4 bases between.

The V gene is TRBV21-1, the J gene TRBJ2-3; TRBD1 was called by the table and not checked on the DNA. TRBV21-1 is assigned pseudogene status. The CDR3 is made up of 15 amino acids. The CDR3 spells CASSKYGTNTDTQYF. The CDR3 region has the DNA TGTGCCAGCAGCAAATACGGGACAAACACAGATACGCAGTATTTT.

The chain recombines TRBV28 with TRBJ2-6; D gene unclear. The V end was cut by 6 bases, the J end by 4 bases, with 19 bases between. The CDR3 length is 17 residues. CDR1 MDHEN and CDR2 SYDVKM come from the germline V gene. In DNA form, the CDR3 reads TGTGCCAGCAGCTCCCCCGCCTCTGGCTCAGGGGCCAACGTCCTGACTTTC. It yields the protein CASSSPASGSGANVLTF. Full variable domain (missing parts from reference TRBV28 and TRBJ2-6): DVKVTQSSRYLVKRTGEKVFLECVQDMDHENMFWYRQDPGLGLRLIYFSYDVKMKEKGDIPEGYSVSREKKERFSLILESASTNQTSMYLCASSSPASGSGANVLTFGAGSRLTVL.

This clone was seen only once. This sequence joins TRBV28 and TRBJ1-2; 9 positions match TRBD1. J gave up 4 bases and V 1 base, and 4 bases lay outside the gene matches. CDR1 and CDR2 from the germline V gene are MDHEN and SYDVKM. The length of the CDR3 is 15 residues. CDR3 amino acids: CASSLSDRGGYGYTF. CDR3 nucleotide sequence: TGTGCCAGCAGTTTATCGGACAGGGGAGGCTATGGCTACACCTTC.

There are a few counts of this clone. Here the CDR3 DNA reads TGTGCCAGCAGCTACCCCTGGACAGAATCCTACGAGCAGTACTTC. It translates to CASSYPWTESYEQYF. V and J are TRBV5-6 and TRBJ2-7, with D tentatively TRBD1 (6 bases). The CDR3 is 15 residues long. Germline lookup yields CDR1 SGHDT and CDR2 YYEEEE. The V end lost 3 bases, the J end lost 1 base, and 14 bases lay between the germline ends.

To note about this clone: The junction departs from the called germline gene at one end, perhaps through a read error. The rearrangement joins TRBV12-3 or TRBV12-4 to TRBJ1-4, with TRBD1 matching over 7 bases. The CDR3 has 13 residues. In nucleotides, the CDR3 is TGTGCCAGCAGTTTATTGGCGGGGTTGGACAGGAGTTTT. Translated: CASSLLAGLDRSF.

This clone has just one count. The gene calls are TRBV19 and TRBJ2-3; D possibly corresponds to TRBD1 (5 bases). With 5 bases removed from V and 1 base from J, the gap between germline ends came to 7 bases. There are 13 residues in the CDR3. Germline lookup yields CDR1 LNHDA and CDR2 SQIVND (reference sequence). CDR3 sequence: CASSLQGTDTQYF. Written as DNA, the CDR3 is TGTGCCAGTAGTCTACAGGGCACAGATACGCAGTATTTT. Full variable domain (rest looked up from reference TRBV19 and TRBJ2-3): DGGITQSPKYLFRKEGQNVTLSCEQNLNHDAMYWYRQDPGQGLRLIYYSQIVNDFQKGDIAEGYSVSREKKESFPLTVTSAQKNPTAFYLCASSLQGTDTQYFGPGTRLTVL.

This clone appeared once. The V call is TRBV2, the J call TRBJ1-1; D ambiguous. CDR1 SNHLY and CDR2 FYNNEI come from the germline V gene. V lost 5 bases and J lost 1, with 20 bases in between. The CDR3 is made up of 17 amino acids. The CDR3 reads CASSKGGSGLGNTEAFF. As DNA, the CDR3 is TGTGCCAGCAGTAAGGGAGGGTCCGGGTTGGGGAACACTGAAGCTTTCTTT.

This chain joins TRBV24-1 and TRBJ1-2; 7 bases are shared with TRBD1. V shed 4 bases, J shed 10 bases, and the junction held 5 bases outside the gene matches. The CDR3 sequence is 12 residues long. Germline V CDR1 and CDR2: KGHDR, SFDVKD. In DNA form, the CDR3 reads TGTGCCACCAGTGACCCGGGACAGCTCTACACCTTC. This gives the protein CATSDPGQLYTF.

The chain carries TRBV6-5 and TRBJ2-7; 11 bases are shared with TRBD2. The J segment lost 3 bases and the V segment lost 8 bases, leaving 6 bases of the junction unmatched. This CDR3 spans 14 amino acids. Germline assignment: CDR1 MNHEY and CDR2 SVGAGI. The CDR3, as DNA: TGTGCCAGCGGGAGCGGACTAGCGGGCTACGAGCAGTACTTC. Its protein is CASGSGLAGYEQYF.

The rearrangement joins TRBV7-9 to TRBJ1-6; TRBD1 aligns across 9 bases. The V segment lost 5 bases and the J segment 10 bases; nucleotides outside the gene matches: 12. Germline V CDR1 and CDR2: SEHNR, FQNEAQ (reference sequence). CDR3 length: 16 amino acids. The CDR3 DNA follows: TGTGCCAGCAGCCACGGACAGGGGTCCTTCAGGTCACCCCTCCACTTT. Translation: CASSHGQGSFRSPLHF.

The chain is built from TRBV20-1 and TRBJ1-5, with no clear D. This CDR3 has 13 residues. Trimming stripped 3 bases from V and 2 bases from J, with 8 bases between. CDR1 and CDR2 from the germline V gene are DFQATT and SNEGSKA (reference sequence). In DNA, the CDR3 is TGCAGTGCTAGTGCGGGTCGCAATCAGCCCCAGCATTTT. Protein sequence: CSASAGRNQPQHF.

The V call is TRBV25-1, the J call TRBJ1-2; possibly TRBD1 for D (6 bases). Between the trimmed V and J ends, which lost 0 bases and 8 bases, there was a span of 13 bases. Germline CDR1 and CDR2: MGHDK and SYGVNS. The CDR3 loop spans 14 amino acids. The CDR3 sequence is CASSEYAGVGGYTF. The CDR3 nucleotides read TGTGCCAGCAGTGAATACGCAGGGGTCGGGGGCTACACCTTC.

This chain connects TRBV28 to TRBJ1-2; tentative D call: TRBD1 (5 bases). Germline CDR1 reads MDHEN; CDR2 reads SYDVKM. The V end lost 8 bases, the J end lost 4 bases, and 17 bases lay between the germline ends. The CDR3 loop spans 14 amino acids. The CDR3 DNA follows: TGTGCCAGCGGGACTTTCTTATCGAGCTATGGCTACACCTTC. Amino acids: CASGTFLSSYGYTF.

The chain joins TRBV27 to TRBJ1-1, with a tentative D call TRBD1 (6 bases). The germline gives CDR1 MNHEY, CDR2 SMNVEV (reference sequence). Trimming removed 8 bases from V and 0 bases from J, with 19 bases in between. This CDR3 has 16 amino acids. The CDR3 loop is CASRPGGGGMNTEAFF. Written as DNA, the CDR3 is TGTGCCAGCCGCCCCGGGGGAGGGGGGATGAACACTGAAGCTTTCTTT.

The chain recombines TRBV18 with TRBJ1-5; a possible D gene is TRBD1 (6 bases). Germline V CDR1 and CDR2: KGHSH, LQKENI. The CDR3 extends over 15 amino acids. Deletions cut 0 bases from V and 4 bases from J, with 10 bases between. The CDR3 protein is CASSPPQGGNQPQHF. CDR3 nucleotides: TGTGCCAGCTCACCACCACAGGGAGGGAATCAGCCCCAGCATTTT.

The V call is TRBV6-1, the J call TRBJ2-1, with 10 bases aligning to TRBD2. V lost 2 bases and J lost 9; bases outside the gene matches: 7. Germline V gives CDR1 MNHNS, CDR2 SASEGT. This CDR3 has 15 residues. CDR3 DNA: TGTGCCAGCAGTGAATCCAGCGGGAGGGCCGTTGAGCAGTTCTTC. Encoded protein: CASSESSGRAVEQFF.

This clone was counted only a few times. The chain is built from TRBV19 and TRBJ1-4; a possible D gene is TRBD1 (6 bases). The CDR3 has 13 amino acids. Between the trimmed V and J ends, which lost 7 bases and 4 bases, there was a span of 10 bases. Per the germline V gene, CDR1 is LNHDA and CDR2 is SQIVND (reference sequence). CDR3 sequence: CASKDRYNEKLFF. The CDR3 nucleotides read TGTGCCAGTAAGGACAGATATAATGAAAAACTGTTTTTT.

This clone turned up a few times. CDR3 DNA sequence: TGTGCCAGCAGTTCGGGACAGGGAGGGATATGGGAGACCCAGTACTTC. Amino acids: CASSSGQGGIWETQYF. The chain links TRBV28 to TRBJ2-5, with 9 positions matching TRBD1. V was clipped by 4 bases and J by 5 bases; unmatched bases: 11. CDR3 size: 16 residues. Germline values: CDR1 MDHEN, CDR2 SYDVKM.